This T cell receptor beta chain was identified during a study of blood T cell repertoires in COVID-19 (dated by TCRdb to 2020 to 2022). For context, the study as a whole: Samples from collaborators originated in the United States, Italy and Spain and spanned both the acute and convalescent phases of COVID-19. The prospective study material was composed of cDNA or gDNA derived from T cells, B-cell-depleted T cells, or PBMCs. The dataset comprised deeply sampled blood TCRbeta repertoires from subjects exposed to, actively infected with, or recovered from COVID-19. The repertoires were made available in a free public database intended to serve as a resource for research on the immune response to SARS-CoV-2. Samples were obtained from the ongoing ImmuneRACE study (first 160 participants) and from over 1,000 subjects provided by 6 global collaborators. The sample metadata nearly always contained a de-identified subject ID, COVID-19 status, age in years and sex. HLA class I and class II types, where available, came from metadata supplied by the sample provider rather than from assay-based typing.

The study at large found these results: The quantity of clinical and demographic metadata differed by source and by participant and was supplied without curation.

The junction shows trimming of 6 bases on V and 0 bases on J, plus 11 bases between the germline ends. The cysteine opens and the phenylalanine closes a CDR3 of 14 amino acids. The DNA shown is the 42-base CDR3, in frame from base 1. CDR1 and CDR2, looked up from the germline V gene, are MNHEY and SVGAGI. In the case of this clone: What this receptor recognizes is not known. No much larger clone is present one base from it, and per-base qualities are unavailable.

Collaborating institutions collected whole blood in K2EDTA tubes following their own protocols. For TCRbeta analysis, collaborators shipped samples as frozen whole blood, isolated PBMCs, or DNA extracted from either of those sample types. TCRbeta CDR3 regions were amplified from genomic DNA using the immunoSEQ Assay, a bias-controlled multiplex PCR. The original pipeline was this. The number of nucleated cells in each sample was estimated by amplification of reference gene primers within the assay. To quantify the absolute abundance of each unique TCRbeta CDR3 rearrangement, sequence reads were collapsed and filtered. For each sample, productive Simpson clonality was calculated as the square root of Simpson's diversity index over productive rearrangements. TCRdb retrieved this table from immuneACCESS and kept in-frame rearrangements only. Not all clones are present; in checked studies, unresolved V genes account for under half, and no reason is known for the remainder. The V and J calls and clone size are taken from that table; D and trimming were inferred from the DNA. The sample profile shows approximately 200,000 clones; about 80% of them were found once. 2% to 2.5% of the sample is in the top ten clones.

This sequence originates from a woman aged 55-69 years with acute or convalescent COVID-19. In this chain, TRBV6-5 is recombined with TRBJ1-1, with the identity of the D gene unclear. The sequencing input was peripheral blood. The base sequence is TGTGCCAGCAGGGGAGACACTATGAACACTGAAGCTTTCTTT. The resulting protein is CASRGDTMNTEAFF.